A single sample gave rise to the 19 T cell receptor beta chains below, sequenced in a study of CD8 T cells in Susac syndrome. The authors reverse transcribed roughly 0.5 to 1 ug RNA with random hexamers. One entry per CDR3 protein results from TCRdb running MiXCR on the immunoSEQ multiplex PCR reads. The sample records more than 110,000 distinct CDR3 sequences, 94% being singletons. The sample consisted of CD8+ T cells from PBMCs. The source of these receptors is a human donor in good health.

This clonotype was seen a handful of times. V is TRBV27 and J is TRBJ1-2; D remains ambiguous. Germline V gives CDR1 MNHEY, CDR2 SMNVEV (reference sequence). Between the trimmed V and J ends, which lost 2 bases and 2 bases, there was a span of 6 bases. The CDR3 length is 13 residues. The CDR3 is CASSLLGNYGYTF. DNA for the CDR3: TGTGCCAGCAGTTTACTGGGGAACTATGGCTACACCTTC.

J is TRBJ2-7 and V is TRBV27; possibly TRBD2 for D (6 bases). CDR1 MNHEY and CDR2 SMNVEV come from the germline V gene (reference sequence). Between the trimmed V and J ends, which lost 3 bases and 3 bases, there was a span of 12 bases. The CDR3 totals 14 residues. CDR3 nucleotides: TGTGCCAGCAGTTTGCGCGGGACTGGCTACGAGCAGTACTTC. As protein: CASSLRGTGYEQYF.

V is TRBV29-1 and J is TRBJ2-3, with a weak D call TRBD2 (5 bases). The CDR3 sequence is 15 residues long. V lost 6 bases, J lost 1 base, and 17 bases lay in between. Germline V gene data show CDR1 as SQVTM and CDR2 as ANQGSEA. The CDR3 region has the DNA TGCAGCGTGCGGAGCGGTCTGGGAGGCACAGATACGCAGTATTTT. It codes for CSVRSGLGGTDTQYF.

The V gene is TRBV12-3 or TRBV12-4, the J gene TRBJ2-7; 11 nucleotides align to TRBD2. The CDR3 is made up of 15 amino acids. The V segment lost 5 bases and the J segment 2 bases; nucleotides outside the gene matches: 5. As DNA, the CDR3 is TGTGCCAGCAGTCCGGGACTAGCGGAACCCTACGAGCAGTACTTC. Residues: CASSPGLAEPYEQYF.

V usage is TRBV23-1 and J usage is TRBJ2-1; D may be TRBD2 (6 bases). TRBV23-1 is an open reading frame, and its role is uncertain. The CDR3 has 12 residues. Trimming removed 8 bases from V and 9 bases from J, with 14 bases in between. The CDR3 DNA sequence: TGCGCCAGCCCCGAGGAGGGCAGTGAGCAGTTCTTC. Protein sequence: CASPEEGSEQFF.

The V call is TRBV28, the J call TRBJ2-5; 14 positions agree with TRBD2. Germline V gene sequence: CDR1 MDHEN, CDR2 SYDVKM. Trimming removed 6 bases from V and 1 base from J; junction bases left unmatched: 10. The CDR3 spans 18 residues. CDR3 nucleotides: TGTGCCAGCAGCCCAGGGACTAGCGGGAGTCCTTTCCAAGAGACCCAGTACTTC. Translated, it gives CASSPGTSGSPFQETQYF.

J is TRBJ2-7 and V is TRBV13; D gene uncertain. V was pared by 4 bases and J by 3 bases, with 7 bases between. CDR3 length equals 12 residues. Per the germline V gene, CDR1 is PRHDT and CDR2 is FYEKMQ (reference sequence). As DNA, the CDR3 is TGTGCCAGCAGCTCGGCGGACTACGAGCAGTACTTC. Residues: CASSSADYEQYF.

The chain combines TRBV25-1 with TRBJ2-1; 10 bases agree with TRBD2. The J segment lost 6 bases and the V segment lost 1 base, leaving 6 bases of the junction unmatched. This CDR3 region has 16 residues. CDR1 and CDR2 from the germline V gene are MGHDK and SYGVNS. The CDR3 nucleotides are TGTGCCAGCAGTGAATGGGAAGCGGGAGGGCCCAATGAGCAGTTCTTC. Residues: CASSEWEAGGPNEQFF.

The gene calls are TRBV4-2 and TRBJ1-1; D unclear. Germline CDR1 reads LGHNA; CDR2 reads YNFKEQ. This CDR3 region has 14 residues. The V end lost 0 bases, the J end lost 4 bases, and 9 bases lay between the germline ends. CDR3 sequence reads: CASSQDLRGTEAFF. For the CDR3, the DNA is TGTGCCAGCAGCCAAGATCTCCGGGGCACTGAAGCTTTCTTT.

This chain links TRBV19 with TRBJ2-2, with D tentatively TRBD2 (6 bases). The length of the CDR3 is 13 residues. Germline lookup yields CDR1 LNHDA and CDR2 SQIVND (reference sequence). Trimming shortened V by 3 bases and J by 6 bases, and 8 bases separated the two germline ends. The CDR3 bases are TGTGCCAGTAGTATTGGAGGGGCCGGGGAGCTGTTTTTT. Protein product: CASSIGGAGELFF.

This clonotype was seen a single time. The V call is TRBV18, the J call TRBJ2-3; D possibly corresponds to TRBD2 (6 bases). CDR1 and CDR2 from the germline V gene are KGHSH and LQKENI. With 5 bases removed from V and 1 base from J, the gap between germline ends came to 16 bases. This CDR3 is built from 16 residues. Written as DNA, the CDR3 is TGTGCCAGCTCAACCGGGGGAGCGGAAGGCACAGATACGCAGTATTTT. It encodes CASSTGGAEGTDTQYF.

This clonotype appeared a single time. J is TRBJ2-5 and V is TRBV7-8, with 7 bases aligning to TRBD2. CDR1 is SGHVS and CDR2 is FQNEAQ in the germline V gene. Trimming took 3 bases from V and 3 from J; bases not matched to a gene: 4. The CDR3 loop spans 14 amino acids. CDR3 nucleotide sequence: TGTGCCAGCAGCTTTCCTAGCGGCGAAGAGACCCAGTACTTC. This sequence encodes CASSFPSGEETQYF.

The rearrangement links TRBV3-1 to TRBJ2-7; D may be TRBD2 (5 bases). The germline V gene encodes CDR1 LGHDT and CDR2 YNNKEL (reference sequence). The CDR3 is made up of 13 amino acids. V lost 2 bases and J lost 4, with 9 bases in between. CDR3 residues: CASSQFGIYEQYF. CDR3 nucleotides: TGTGCCAGCAGCCAATTCGGGATTTACGAGCAGTACTTC.

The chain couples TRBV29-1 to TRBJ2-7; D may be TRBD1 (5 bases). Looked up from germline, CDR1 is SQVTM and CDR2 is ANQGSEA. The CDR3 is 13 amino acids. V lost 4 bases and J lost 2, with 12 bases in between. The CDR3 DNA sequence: TGCAGCGTTGTGACAGCAAGCGCCTACGAGCAGTACTTC. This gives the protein CSVVTASAYEQYF.

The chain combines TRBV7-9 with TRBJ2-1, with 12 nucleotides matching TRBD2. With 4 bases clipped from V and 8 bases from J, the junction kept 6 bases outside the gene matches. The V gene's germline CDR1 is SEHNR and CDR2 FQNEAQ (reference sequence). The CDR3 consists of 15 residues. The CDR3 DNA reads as TGTGCCAGCAGCTCTAGCGGGAGGGCCTTTCATGAGCAGTTCTTC. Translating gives CASSSSGRAFHEQFF.

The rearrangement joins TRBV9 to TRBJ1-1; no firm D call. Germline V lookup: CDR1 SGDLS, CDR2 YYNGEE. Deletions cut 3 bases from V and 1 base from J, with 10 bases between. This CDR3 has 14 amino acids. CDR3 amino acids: CASSAQFGNTEAFF. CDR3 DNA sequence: TGTGCCAGCAGCGCCCAGTTTGGGAACACTGAAGCTTTCTTT.

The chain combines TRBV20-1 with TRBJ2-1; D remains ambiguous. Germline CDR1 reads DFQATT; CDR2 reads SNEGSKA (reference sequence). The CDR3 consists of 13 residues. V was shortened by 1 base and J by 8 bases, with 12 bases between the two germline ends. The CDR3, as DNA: TGCAGTGCTAGAGGGAGAGCATTGGATGAGCAGTTCTTC. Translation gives CSARGRALDEQFF.

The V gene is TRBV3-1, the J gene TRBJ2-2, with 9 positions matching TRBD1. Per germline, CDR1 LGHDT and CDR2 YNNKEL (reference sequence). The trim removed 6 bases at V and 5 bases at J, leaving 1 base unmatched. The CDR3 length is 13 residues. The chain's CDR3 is CASRGTGTGELFF. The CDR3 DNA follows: TGTGCCAGCAGGGGGACAGGGACCGGGGAGCTGTTTTTT.

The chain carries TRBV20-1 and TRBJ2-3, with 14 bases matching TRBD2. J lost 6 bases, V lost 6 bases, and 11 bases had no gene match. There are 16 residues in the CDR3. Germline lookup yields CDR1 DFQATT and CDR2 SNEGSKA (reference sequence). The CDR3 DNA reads TGCAGTGCCGAGCCGGGACTAGCGGGAGAGTCGGATACGCAGTATTTT. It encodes CSAEPGLAGESDTQYF.